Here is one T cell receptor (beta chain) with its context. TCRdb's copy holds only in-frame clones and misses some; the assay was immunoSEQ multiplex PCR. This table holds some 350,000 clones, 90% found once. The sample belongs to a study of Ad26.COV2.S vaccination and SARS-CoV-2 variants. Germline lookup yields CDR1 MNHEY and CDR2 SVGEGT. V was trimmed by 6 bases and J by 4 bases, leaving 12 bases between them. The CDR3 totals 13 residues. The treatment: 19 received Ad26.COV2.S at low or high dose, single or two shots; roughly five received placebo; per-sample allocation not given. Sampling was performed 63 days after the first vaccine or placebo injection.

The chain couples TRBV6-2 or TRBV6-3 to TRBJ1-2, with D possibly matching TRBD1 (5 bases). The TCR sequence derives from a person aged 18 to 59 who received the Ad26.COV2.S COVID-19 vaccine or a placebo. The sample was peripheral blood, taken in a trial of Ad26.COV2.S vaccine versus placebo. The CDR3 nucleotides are TGTGCCAGCAGCCCCACCGGGGGCTATGGCTACACCTTC. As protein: CASSPTGGYGYTF.